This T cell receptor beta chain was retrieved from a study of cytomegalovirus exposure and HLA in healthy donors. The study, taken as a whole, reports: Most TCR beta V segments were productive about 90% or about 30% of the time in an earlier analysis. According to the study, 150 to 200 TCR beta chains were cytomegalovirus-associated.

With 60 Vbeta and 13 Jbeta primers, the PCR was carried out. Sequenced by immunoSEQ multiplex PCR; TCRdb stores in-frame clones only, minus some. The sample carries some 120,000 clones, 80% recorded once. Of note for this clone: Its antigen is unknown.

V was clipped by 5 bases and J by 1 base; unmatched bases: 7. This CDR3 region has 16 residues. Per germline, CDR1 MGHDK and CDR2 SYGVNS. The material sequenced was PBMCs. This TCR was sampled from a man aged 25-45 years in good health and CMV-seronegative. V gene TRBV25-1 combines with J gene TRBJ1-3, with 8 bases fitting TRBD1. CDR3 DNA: TGTGCCAGCAGTTATCCGGGACAGGCTTCTGGAAACACCATATATTTT. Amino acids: CASSYPGQASGNTIYF.